One TCR beta chain is described in this entry. The data originate from a study of esophageal squamous cell carcinoma under preoperative chemotherapy. Germline loops: CDR1 SGHAT, CDR2 FQNNGV. This CDR3 contains 15 residues. Deletions cut 5 bases from V and 2 bases from J, with 14 bases between. Time point described: before preoperative PTX-NDP chemotherapy. TCRdb itself ran the PCR reads through MiXCR, one entry per CDR3 protein. The repertoire holds more than 15,000 distinct CDR3 sequences, with approximately 48% as singletons. This TCR came from a human donor with esophageal squamous cell carcinoma. The donor label of this sample is uncertain. The sample was taken from a patient given preoperative chemotherapy. J is TRBJ2-3 and V is TRBV11-2, with D perhaps given as TRBD1 or TRBD2 (5 bases each). CDR3 DNA: TGTGCCAGCAGCGATGGGGCAGGGACCACAGATACGCAGTATTTT. It encodes CASSDGAGTTDTQYF.